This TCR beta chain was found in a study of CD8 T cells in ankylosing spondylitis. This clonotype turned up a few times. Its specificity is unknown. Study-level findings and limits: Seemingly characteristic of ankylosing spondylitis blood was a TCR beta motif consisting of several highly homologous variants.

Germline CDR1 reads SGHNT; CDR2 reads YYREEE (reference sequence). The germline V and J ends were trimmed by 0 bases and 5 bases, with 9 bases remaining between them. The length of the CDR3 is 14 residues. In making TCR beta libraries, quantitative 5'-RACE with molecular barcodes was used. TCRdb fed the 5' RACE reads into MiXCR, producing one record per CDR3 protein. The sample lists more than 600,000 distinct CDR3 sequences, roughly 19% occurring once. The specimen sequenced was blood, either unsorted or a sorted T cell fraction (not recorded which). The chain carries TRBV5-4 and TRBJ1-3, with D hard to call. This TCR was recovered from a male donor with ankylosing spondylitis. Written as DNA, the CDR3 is TGTGCCAGCAGCTTGGCCGGCGTCAGAAACACCATATATTTT. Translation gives CASSLAGVRNTIYF.